This TCR beta chain was observed in a study of T-cell reconstitution after alpha-beta-depleted transplantation in children. Unique molecular identifiers were incorporated into the prepared TCRbeta library. TCRdb ran MiXCR on the PCR reads and lists one entry per CDR3 protein. The sample carries a few hundred thousand distinct CDR3 sequences, about a sixth recorded once. There are many counts of this clonotype. Trimming cost V 4 bases and J 3 bases, with 11 bases left between them. In germline, CDR1 is SGHRS, CDR2 YFSETQ. The CDR3 extends over 14 amino acids. The V call is TRBV5-1, the J call TRBJ2-1; TRBD2 might be the D (5 bases). Sequences were derived from PBMCs from the stem cell graft donor, sampled from the stem cell graft. The origin of this receptor is a human donor who donated a stem cell graft to a child with acute lymphoblastic leukemia. CDR3 DNA sequence: TGCGCCAGCAGCGCCGAGGGCGTCTACAATGAGCAGTTCTTC. Protein sequence: CASSAEGVYNEQFF.